The rows below give T cell receptor beta chains drawn from one sample of a study of CD4+ T cells in melanoma. The method was immunoSEQ multiplex PCR; TCRdb's version includes in-frame clones alone and lacks a portion of them. The sample gives approximately 110,000 clones, 80% to 95% of which show up once; roughly 3.1% is in the top ten. The sample consisted of peripheral blood. These TCRs come from a human donor with melanoma. CDR3s include the opening cysteine and the closing phenylalanine or tryptophan. Fields, in order: D gene, clone size, J gene, V gene, CDR3 DNA, CDR3 protein. A D gene is named only where the DNA matches it firmly. Clone sizes are given selectively: once, few, many, or a class where the clone is expanded.

>TRBD1|.|TRBJ2-5|TRBV5-6
TGTGCCAGCAGCCCCCGGGACAGGGGGCTAGAGACCCAGTACTTC
CASSPRDRGLETQYF
>.|.|TRBJ1-2|TRBV4-3
TGCGCCAGCAGCCAAGACGGGACTGCATACTATGGCTACACCTTC
CASSQDGTAYYGYTF
>TRBD1|.|TRBJ2-1|TRBV5-1
TGCGCCAGCAGCCCGGGACAGGGTTTGGGCGAGCAGTTCTTC
CASSPGQGLGEQFF
>.|.|TRBJ2-2|TRBV7-8
TGTGCCACCGTGGAGGGGGCGAGCACCGGGGAGCTGTTTTTT
CATVEGASTGELFF
>.|.|TRBJ2-2|TRBV5-1
TGCGCCAGCAGCTTGGAGGTAGCGGAGAACACCGGGGAGCTGTTTTTT
CASSLEVAENTGELFF
>.|once|TRBJ2-2|TRBV7-6
TGTGCCAGCAGCTTAGGGGCCGGGGAGCTGTTTTTT
CASSLGAGELFF
>TRBD1|.|TRBJ2-5|TRBV4-3
TGCGCCAGCAGCCCCAAGGGGACAGGGCGGGAAGAGACCCAGTACTTC
CASSPKGTGREETQYF
>.|many|TRBJ2-7|TRBV28
TGTGCCAGCAGTTTACTGGGAGGAACCCTCTACGAGCAGTACTTC
CASSLLGGTLYEQYF
>.|.|TRBJ2-5|TRBV16
TGTGCCAGCAGCCCCTTTCTGGGGTTACAAGAGACCCAGTACTTC
CASSPFLGLQETQYF
>.|.|TRBJ2-7|TRBV4-2
TGTGCCAGCAGCCAAGATGCGGGGTACGAGCAGTACTTC
CASSQDAGYEQYF
>TRBD1|.|TRBJ2-5|TRBV7-7
TGTGCCAGCAGCTCGGGACAGGGGGCAACGGAGACCCAGTACTTC
CASSSGQGATETQYF
>TRBD1|.|TRBJ2-1|TRBV27
TGTGCCAGGTCCTGGACAGGGGGCCAGGATGAGCAGTTCTTC
CARSWTGGQDEQFF
>TRBD1|.|TRBJ2-7|TRBV7-2
TGTGCCAGCAGCTCCGGACAGGGCCCCTACGAGCAGTACTTC
CASSSGQGPYEQYF
>.|.|TRBJ2-1|TRBV29-1
TGCAGCGTCTCATTTCAGGGTAATGAGCAGTTCTTC
CSVSFQGNEQFF
>.|.|TRBJ2-3|TRBV5-1
TGCGCCAGCAGCTTGGAAACTAGCACAGATACGCAGTATTTT
CASSLETSTDTQYF
>.|.|TRBJ1-2|TRBV18
TGTGCCAGCTCACCAGTGGACACATACTATGGCTACACCTTC
CASSPVDTYYGYTF
>TRBD1|.|TRBJ2-5|TRBV9
TGTGCCAGCAGCGGATCCCGACAGGGTTGGGAGACCCAGTACTTC
CASSGSRQGWETQYF
>TRBD1|.|TRBJ2-3|TRBV7-2
TGTGCCAGCAGCCCACGGACAGGGGGAGTGAATACGCAGTATTTT
CASSPRTGGVNTQYF
>TRBD2|.|TRBJ2-7|TRBV7-9
TGTGCCAGCAGCTTCCCGGGAGGCTACGAGCAGTACTTC
CASSFPGGYEQYF
>TRBD2|.|TRBJ2-1|TRBV7-2
TGTGCCAGCAGCTTAGAGGCGGGAGGTAACCATGAGCAGTTCTTC
CASSLEAGGNHEQFF
>.|.|TRBJ2-7|TRBV5-8
TGTGCCAGCAGCAAATCCCGCACGGGGGCGAACGAGCAGTACTTC
CASSKSRTGANEQYF
>.|.|TRBJ2-3|TRBV5-4
TGTGCCAGCAGCTTAGACAGAACAGATACGCAGTATTTT
CASSLDRTDTQYF
>.|.|TRBJ2-2|TRBV7-9
TGTGCCAGCAGCTCTAGGACAGAAAACACCGGGGAGCTGTTTTTT
CASSSRTENTGELFF
>.|.|TRBJ1-1|TRBV25-1
TGTGCCAGCACCGACAGGATAGGCATGAACACTGAAGCTTTCTTT
CASTDRIGMNTEAFF
>.|once|TRBJ2-3|TRBV14
TGTGCCAGCAGCCAAGCCCCTTCAGCCACAGATACGCAGTATTTT
CASSQAPSATDTQYF
>.|.|TRBJ2-2|TRBV7-9
TGTGCCAGCAGCTTAACTCAGGCCGGGGAGCTGTTTTTT
CASSLTQAGELFF
>TRBD2|once|TRBJ2-1|TRBV7-8
TGTGCCAGCAGCTTAGTACTAGCGCCGTACAATGAGCAGTTCTTC
CASSLVLAPYNEQFF
>TRBD2|.|TRBJ2-2|TRBV7-2
TGTGCCAGCAGCTTATTAGGACTAGCGGGAGGGGCCGGGGAGCTGTTTTTT
CASSLLGLAGGAGELFF
>.|.|TRBJ2-7|TRBV9
TGTGCCAGCAGCCCAAGGGGTGACGCCGCGGGGGAGCAGTACTTC
CASSPRGDAAGEQYF
>.|.|TRBJ1-4|TRBV19
TGTGCCAGTACCGAACAGGGCAGTAATGAAAAACTGTTTTTT
CASTEQGSNEKLFF
>.|.|TRBJ1-1|TRBV5-1
TGCGCCAGCAGCTTGGGGGGCAGACTGAACACTGAAGCTTTCTTT
CASSLGGRLNTEAFF
>.|.|TRBJ2-7|TRBV28
TGTGCCAGCAGCCGAGACCGATACGAGCAGTACTTC
CASSRDRYEQYF
>.|.|TRBJ1-3|TRBV7-2
TGTGCCAGCAGCTTAGAGATTGGTTCTGGAAACACCATATATTTT
CASSLEIGSGNTIYF
>.|.|TRBJ2-5|TRBV7-2
TGTGCCAGCAGCTTACGCACAGCACAAGAGACCCAGTACTTC
CASSLRTAQETQYF
>.|.|TRBJ1-2|TRBV28
TGTGCCAGCAGTTTGGGGGGCTCTGTCTATGGCTACACCTTC
CASSLGGSVYGYTF
>.|.|TRBJ2-1|TRBV10-3
TGTGCCATCAGTGAGGACAGGCTTCAAGGGAATGAGCAGTTCTTC
CAISEDRLQGNEQFF
>TRBD2|.|TRBJ2-1|TRBV15
TGTGCCACCAGCAGGGCACTAGCGGGGTCCTACAATGAGCAGTTCTTC
CATSRALAGSYNEQFF
>.|.|TRBJ1-2|TRBV27
TGTGCCAGCACGCTTTCCGGGGGAGGCTACACCTTC
CASTLSGGGYTF
>.|.|TRBJ2-3|TRBV5-4
TGTGCCAGCAGCTTGCGAGCGGTTACAGATACGCAGTATTTT
CASSLRAVTDTQYF
>TRBD1|.|TRBJ2-7|TRBV7-2
TGTGCCAGCAGCTTTGGGACAGGGTTCAGCTACGAGCAGTACTTC
CASSFGTGFSYEQYF
>TRBD2|.|TRBJ2-5|TRBV4-2
TGTGCCAGCAGCCAAGCGACTAGCGGGGGAGCCCAAGAGACCCAGTACTTC
CASSQATSGGAQETQYF
>TRBD1|.|TRBJ1-1|TRBV11-1
TGTGCCAGCAGCAGAGACAGGGGCACTGAAGCTTTCTTT
CASSRDRGTEAFF
>.|.|TRBJ1-1|TRBV28
TGTGCCAGCCAGATCCCTGCGAACACTGAAGCTTTCTTT
CASQIPANTEAFF
>TRBD2|once|TRBJ2-5|TRBV7-2
TGTGCCAGCAGCCTCGGACTAGCGGGGGGTGTTTGGGAGACCCAGTACTTC
CASSLGLAGGVWETQYF
>TRBD2|.|TRBJ2-3|TRBV7-2
TGTGCCAGCAGCCCAGGGACTAGCGGGATCACAGATACGCAGTATTTT
CASSPGTSGITDTQYF
>TRBD1|.|TRBJ2-7|TRBV7-9
TGTGCCAGCAGCTCCCAGACAGGGGGCTACGAGCAGTACTTC
CASSSQTGGYEQYF
>TRBD2|.|TRBJ2-1|TRBV19
TGTGCCAGTAGTATAGCACTAGCGGGAGGGATAGGTGAGCAGTTCTTC
CASSIALAGGIGEQFF
>.|.|TRBJ1-2|TRBV6-5
TGTGCCAGCGGAACCCCGGTGGACATCATGTATGGCTACACCTTC
CASGTPVDIMYGYTF
>.|.|TRBJ2-7|TRBV29-1
TGCAGCGTTGCTCAATGGACAGCCATCTCCTACGAGCAGTACTTC
CSVAQWTAISYEQYF
>TRBD1|.|TRBJ1-5|TRBV6-1
TGTGCCAGCAGTGAGGACAGGGGAGGATTTCAGCCCCAGCATTTT
CASSEDRGGFQPQHF
>.|.|TRBJ1-5|TRBV28
TGTGCCATCAGGGGCCCCGGTAGCAATCAGCCCCAGCATTTT
CAIRGPGSNQPQHF
>.|.|TRBJ2-1|TRBV5-1
TGCGCCAGCAGCTTGGTTTACAATGAGCAGTTCTTC
CASSLVYNEQFF
>TRBD1|.|TRBJ2-7|TRBV6-5
TGTGCCAGCAGTTACTCCCAGGGGGCAGCCTCCGAGCAGTACTTC
CASSYSQGAASEQYF